A selection of T cell receptor beta chains follows, all from one sample in a study of radiation and T cells in renal cell carcinoma. Assay: immunoSEQ multiplex PCR; the TCRdb copy retains only in-frame clones and omits some. This table has tens of thousands of clones, roughly three quarters appearing once. The sequencing used blood, collected from a patient whose treatment included radiotherapy and nephrectomy. The source of these receptors is a man between 60 and 75 years old with renal cell carcinoma. The CDR3 runs from the conserved cysteine through the conserved F or W. A D gene is named only where the DNA matches it firmly. For some rows the clone size is stated as once, few or many, or as a class when expanded; others skip it.

clone_size: once
v_call: TRBV6-4
d_call: NA
j_call: TRBJ2-1
cdr3_aa: CASSADSWDEQFF
cdr3_nt: TGTGCCAGCAGTGCTGATAGCTGGGATGAGCAGTTCTTC

clone_size: NA
v_call: TRBV18
d_call: NA
j_call: TRBJ2-7
cdr3_aa: CASSPQRNEQYF
cdr3_nt: TGTGCCAGCTCACCCCAAAGGAACGAGCAGTACTTC

clone_size: NA
v_call: TRBV5-8
d_call: NA
j_call: TRBJ2-1
cdr3_aa: CASSLEVKQGNEQFF
cdr3_nt: TGTGCCAGCAGCTTGGAGGTTAAGCAGGGAAATGAGCAGTTCTTC

clone_size: NA
v_call: TRBV7-2
d_call: TRBD1
j_call: TRBJ2-7
cdr3_aa: CASSTRQGVPVQYF
cdr3_nt: TGTGCCAGCAGCACCCGACAGGGCGTCCCCGTGCAGTACTTC

clone_size: NA
v_call: TRBV9
d_call: TRBD2
j_call: TRBJ2-1
cdr3_aa: CASSARGLGPYNEQFF
cdr3_nt: TGTGCCAGCAGCGCACGCGGACTAGGTCCCTACAATGAGCAGTTCTTC

clone_size: medium-sized
v_call: TRBV14
d_call: TRBD1
j_call: TRBJ2-1
cdr3_aa: CASSQEPGQGDNEQFF
cdr3_nt: TGTGCCAGCAGCCAAGAACCCGGGCAGGGGGATAATGAGCAGTTCTTC

clone_size: NA
v_call: TRBV7-9
d_call: NA
j_call: TRBJ2-7
cdr3_aa: CASSLGGGTYEQYF
cdr3_nt: TGTGCCAGCAGCTTAGGGGGGGGCACCTACGAGCAGTACTTC

clone_size: NA
v_call: TRBV28
d_call: NA
j_call: TRBJ1-5
cdr3_aa: CASSQRDRFRLNQPQHF
cdr3_nt: TGTGCCAGCAGTCAGAGAGACAGGTTCCGACTGAATCAGCCCCAGCATTTT

clone_size: NA
v_call: TRBV9
d_call: TRBD1
j_call: TRBJ2-2
cdr3_aa: CASSVGDRAPGELFF
cdr3_nt: TGTGCCAGCAGCGTAGGGGACAGAGCCCCCGGGGAGCTGTTTTTT

clone_size: NA
v_call: TRBV10-3
d_call: TRBD1
j_call: TRBJ1-1
cdr3_aa: CAISVYTTGAEAFF
cdr3_nt: TGTGCCATCAGTGTCTACACGACAGGGGCTGAAGCTTTCTTT

clone_size: NA
v_call: TRBV5-6
d_call: NA
j_call: TRBJ1-2
cdr3_aa: CASSLMVGNYGYTF
cdr3_nt: TGTGCCAGCAGCTTGATGGTCGGTAACTATGGCTACACCTTC

clone_size: NA
v_call: TRBV6-1
d_call: NA
j_call: TRBJ1-5
cdr3_aa: CASSVNQPQHF
cdr3_nt: TGTGCCAGCAGTGTGAATCAGCCCCAGCATTTT

clone_size: NA
v_call: TRBV2
d_call: NA
j_call: TRBJ2-7
cdr3_aa: CASSERGILDEQYF
cdr3_nt: TGTGCCAGCAGTGAACGGGGGATTTTAGACGAGCAGTACTTC

clone_size: NA
v_call: TRBV6-5
d_call: TRBD1
j_call: TRBJ1-1
cdr3_aa: CASSYLQGRNTEAFF
cdr3_nt: TGTGCCAGCAGTTACCTACAGGGGCGGAACACTGAAGCTTTCTTT

clone_size: NA
v_call: TRBV19
d_call: TRBD1
j_call: TRBJ1-2
cdr3_aa: CASSIQGQGATSYGYTF
cdr3_nt: TGTGCCAGTAGTATACAAGGACAGGGCGCTACGTCCTATGGCTACACCTTC

clone_size: once
v_call: TRBV14
d_call: TRBD2
j_call: TRBJ2-7
cdr3_aa: CASSRDYYYEQYF
cdr3_nt: TGTGCCAGCAGCCGGGACTATTACTACGAGCAGTACTTC

clone_size: NA
v_call: TRBV29-1
d_call: TRBD2
j_call: TRBJ2-1
cdr3_aa: CSVGPSGGDEQFF
cdr3_nt: TGCAGCGTTGGGCCTAGCGGAGGCGATGAGCAGTTCTTC

clone_size: NA
v_call: TRBV7-2
d_call: TRBD1
j_call: TRBJ1-2
cdr3_aa: CASSTWTGANGYTF
cdr3_nt: TGTGCCAGCAGCACGTGGACAGGAGCGAATGGCTACACCTTC

clone_size: NA
v_call: TRBV11-2
d_call: NA
j_call: TRBJ2-7
cdr3_aa: CASSLPGLSYEQYF
cdr3_nt: TGTGCCAGCAGCTTACCGGGACTTTCCTACGAGCAGTACTTC

clone_size: NA
v_call: TRBV5-1
d_call: NA
j_call: TRBJ1-1
cdr3_aa: CASSKSNPSANTEAFF
cdr3_nt: TGCGCCAGCAGCAAGAGTAATCCGTCGGCAAACACTGAAGCTTTCTTT

clone_size: many
v_call: TRBV7-9
d_call: TRBD1
j_call: TRBJ2-7
cdr3_aa: CASSPSPGGPWEQYF
cdr3_nt: TGTGCCAGCAGCCCGAGCCCAGGGGGCCCCTGGGAGCAGTACTTC

clone_size: NA
v_call: TRBV10-3
d_call: NA
j_call: TRBJ1-1
cdr3_aa: CAISGGATEAFF
cdr3_nt: TGTGCCATCAGTGGTGGGGCCACTGAAGCTTTCTTT

clone_size: few
v_call: TRBV2
d_call: NA
j_call: TRBJ1-1
cdr3_aa: CASLRFMNTEAFF
cdr3_nt: TGTGCCAGCCTGCGGTTCATGAACACTGAAGCTTTCTTT

clone_size: NA
v_call: TRBV7-9
d_call: TRBD1
j_call: TRBJ1-5
cdr3_aa: CASSRGTGIFSNQPQHF
cdr3_nt: TGTGCCAGCAGCCGCGGGACAGGGATTTTTAGCAATCAGCCCCAGCATTTT

clone_size: NA
v_call: TRBV6-6
d_call: TRBD1
j_call: TRBJ2-5
cdr3_aa: CASSRQGWETQYF
cdr3_nt: TGTGCCAGCAGTCGACAGGGTTGGGAGACCCAGTACTTC

clone_size: NA
v_call: TRBV6-1
d_call: TRBD2
j_call: TRBJ2-7
cdr3_aa: CASRLRESSYEQYF
cdr3_nt: TGTGCCAGCAGGTTGCGGGAGTCGTCCTACGAGCAGTACTTC

clone_size: NA
v_call: TRBV7-9
d_call: NA
j_call: TRBJ1-1
cdr3_aa: CASSQEWGYPEAFF
cdr3_nt: TGTGCCAGCAGCCAAGAATGGGGGTACCCTGAAGCTTTCTTT

clone_size: NA
v_call: TRBV5-4
d_call: NA
j_call: TRBJ2-5
cdr3_aa: CASSLEETQYF
cdr3_nt: TGTGCCAGCAGCTTGGAGGAGACCCAGTACTTC

clone_size: NA
v_call: TRBV7-2
d_call: NA
j_call: TRBJ2-3
cdr3_aa: CASSRQGSTDTQYF
cdr3_nt: TGTGCCAGCAGTCGTCAGGGATCGACAGATACGCAGTATTTT

clone_size: NA
v_call: TRBV29-1
d_call: NA
j_call: TRBJ1-2
cdr3_aa: CSVVWARGYTF
cdr3_nt: TGCAGCGTTGTCTGGGCCCGTGGCTACACCTTC

clone_size: NA
v_call: TRBV7-2
d_call: TRBD2
j_call: TRBJ2-1
cdr3_aa: CASSYRGDNEQFF
cdr3_nt: TGTGCCAGCAGCTACCGGGGGGACAATGAGCAGTTCTTC

clone_size: NA
v_call: TRBV20-1
d_call: NA
j_call: TRBJ1-2
cdr3_aa: CSARSLGGYTF
cdr3_nt: TGCAGTGCTAGGTCTCTAGGGGGCTACACCTTC

clone_size: NA
v_call: TRBV9
d_call: NA
j_call: TRBJ2-5
cdr3_aa: CASSVEGLRGETQYF
cdr3_nt: TGTGCCAGCAGCGTAGAGGGCCTTCGGGGAGAGACCCAGTACTTC

clone_size: NA
v_call: TRBV10-2
d_call: TRBD1
j_call: TRBJ1-1
cdr3_aa: CASSDRDRGPTEAFF
cdr3_nt: TGCGCCAGCAGTGATAGGGACAGGGGGCCCACTGAAGCTTTCTTT